This TCR beta chain was identified in a study of OX40 agonist ivuxolimab in advanced cancers. Autoimmune disease history or systemic immunosuppression led to patient exclusion. Overall study findings and caveats: In the expanded peripheral T cells, antigen specificity was never determined.

Notes on this clone: Its antigen remains unknown.

Assay used: immunoSEQ multiplex PCR; TCRdb lists only in-frame clones, some missing. The sample yields some 20,000 clones, about 89% seen once. This CDR3 contains 16 residues. Germline V CDR1 and CDR2: SEHNR, FQNEAQ (reference sequence). V trimming: 5 bases; J trimming: 5 bases; junction bases outside the gene matches: 7. This chain links TRBV7-9 with TRBJ2-5; the match to TRBD2 covers 14 bases. The TCR comes from an adult with an advanced solid tumor such as melanoma, head and neck, liver or kidney cancer. The sample in question was CD4+ or CD8+ T cells sorted from blood, obtained in a trial of the OX40 agonist ivuxolimab. The CDR3 is CASSPGLAGGSETQYF. In DNA form, the CDR3 reads TGTGCCAGCAGCCCAGGACTAGCGGGGGGTAGCGAGACCCAGTACTTC.